The next 4 T cell receptor beta chains were all read from a single sample in a study of PD-L1 blockade in urothelial cancer. Using immunoSEQ multiplex PCR, the repertoire was profiled, and TCRdb retains in-frame clones only, with some absent. This table holds tens of thousands of clones, about 83% found once. Time point in this sample: pretreatment peripheral blood. The specimen comprised PBMCs, sampled around atezolizumab (anti-PD-L1) treatment. The receptors shown here come from a man between 60 and 75 years old with urothelial cancer.

The gene calls are TRBV10-1 and TRBJ2-7; 7 bases line up with TRBD2. The CDR3 is made up of 14 amino acids. With 6 bases clipped from V and 0 bases from J, the junction kept 5 bases outside the gene matches. In germline, CDR1 is WNHNN, CDR2 SYGVQD (reference sequence). CDR3 bases: TGCGCCAGCAGCCTAGCGGTCCACTCCTACGAGCAGTACTTC. Translated, it gives CASSLAVHSYEQYF.

V usage is TRBV18 and J usage is TRBJ1-1; perhaps TRBD1 as D (5 bases). V shed 3 bases and J shed 1 base, with 9 bases lying between them. Per germline, CDR1 KGHSH and CDR2 LQKENI. The CDR3 covers 14 residues. The CDR3 loop is CASSPDRSNTEAFF. CDR3 nucleotides: TGTGCCAGCTCACCTGACAGATCGAACACTGAAGCTTTCTTT. Filled out from reference TRBV18 and TRBJ1-1, the complete variable domain reads NAGVMQNPRHLVRRRGQEARLRCSPMKGHSHVYWYRQLPEEGLKFMVYLQKENIIDESGMPKERFSAEFPKEGPSILRIQQVVRGDSAAYFCASSPDRSNTEAFFGQGTRLTVV.

The sample holds one count of this clone. The V and J genes are TRBV27 and TRBJ1-1; 8 bases are shared with TRBD1. Germline V gene data show CDR1 as MNHEY and CDR2 as SMNVEV (reference sequence). The length of the CDR3 is 11 residues. Trimming cost V 6 bases and J 11 bases; bases outside gene matches: 5. CDR3 in DNA: TGTGCCAGCAGAGACAGGGGTGAGGCTTTCTTT. It codes for CASRDRGEAFF.

The sample holds a few counts of this clone. This chain joins TRBV7-8 and TRBJ2-5, with 10 bases matching TRBD2. The V gene end was trimmed by 8 bases and the J gene end by 5 bases; junction bases not matched to a gene: 5. Germline V gene sequence: CDR1 SGHVS, CDR2 FQNEAQ. The CDR3 covers 13 residues. The CDR3: CASGLAGVETQYF. In DNA form, the CDR3 reads TGTGCCAGCGGGCTAGCGGGAGTCGAGACCCAGTACTTC.